Listed below are T cell receptor beta chains from one sample, sequenced in a study of T cells expressing NK-cell markers. After re-calling the 5' RACE reads, TCRdb lists one entry per CDR3 protein, DNA absent. The sample is made up of roughly 350,000 distinct CDR3 sequences, and the top ten hold 5% to 5.5% of it. The sample comprised blood T cells: a sorted CD56 or NKG2C T cell subset, CD4+ or CD8+ T cells, or bulk PBMC T cells (not recorded which). All receptors come from a man aged 18 to 69 in good health. Both conserved end residues are part of each CDR3.

16	TRBJ2-3	TRBV20-1	CSARALTLDSSATQYF
12	TRBJ1-6	TRBV20-1	CSAGRTDSPLHF
18	TRBJ2-5	TRBV5-1	CASSLGDVGHAYQETQYF
15	TRBJ1-6	TRBV5-1	CASSPEGSRNSPLHF
16	TRBJ2-1	TRBV27	CASSSNSGGAYNEQFF
15	TRBJ2-5	TRBV7-9	CASSLTGGKPETQYF
13	TRBJ2-7	TRBV6-6	CASRARGSYEQYF
11	TRBJ2-1	TRBV7-2	CASSLPGEQFF
11	TRBJ2-1	TRBV10-3	CAISGGGEQFF
14	TRBJ1-5	TRBV11-2	CASSDRSRDQPQHF
14	TRBJ1-1	TRBV6-4	CASSHYQGVTEAFF
15	TRBJ1-4	TRBV5-1	CASSPDVGRGEKLFF
17	TRBJ2-4	TRBV7-9	CASSLYGTELAKNIQYF
13	TRBJ1-6	TRBV20-1	CSAGGDLNSPLHF
14	TRBJ2-7	TRBV6-2/TRBV6-3	CASNSILVGDEQYF
13	TRBJ1-1	TRBV19	CASINRGGTEAFF